This is a list of T cell receptor beta chains from one sample in a study of T-cell memory formation after mild COVID-19. TCRdb re-derived calls from the 5' RACE reads in MiXCR, one entry per CDR3 protein. The table has about 400,000 distinct CDR3 sequences, more than 20% seen once. The sequencing input was PBMCs or a T cell subset sorted from them (not recorded which). The receptors shown here come from an adult woman who had mild COVID-19 (a few samples of this study predate the infection). Cell type and time point are not known. The CDR3 runs from the conserved cysteine through the conserved F or W. The D gene is left open where the match is weak. A row's size may be missing; if present it is once, few, many or a size class.

V gene	CDR3 length	J gene	D gene	clone size	CDR3 DNA	CDR3 protein
TRBV7-3	15	TRBJ1-1	.	once	TGTGCCAGCAGCTTAACGTGGCATGGGAACACTGAAGCTTTCTTT	CASSLTWHGNTEAFF
TRBV7-9	16	TRBJ2-1	TRBD2	few	TGTGCCAGCAGCTCTCGGACTAGCGGGAGTAGGGATGAGCAGTTCTTC	CASSSRTSGSRDEQFF
TRBV5-5	18	TRBJ2-2	TRBD2	few	TGTGCCAGCAGCTTTTATGGGGTTAGCGGGATTAACACCGGGGAGCTGTTTTTT	CASSFYGVSGINTGELFF
TRBV7-2	15	TRBJ2-5	TRBD1	.	TGTGCCAGCAGCTTAGAGGCCAGGGGGCCAGAGACCCAGTACTTC	CASSLEARGPETQYF
TRBV6-5	13	TRBJ2-1	.	many	TGTGCCAGCAGTCGGAGCTCCTACAATGAGCAGTTCTTC	CASSRSSYNEQFF
TRBV7-2	13	TRBJ2-7	.	.	TGTGCCAGCAGCTTTCACGGGACCTACGAGCAGTACTTC	CASSFHGTYEQYF
TRBV7-3	14	TRBJ2-7	.	.	TGTGCCAGCAGCGCCGGCTCGGCCACCTACGAGCAGTACTTC	CASSAGSATYEQYF
TRBV6-5	15	TRBJ2-2	TRBD2	few	TGTGCCAGCAGTTATACTAGCGGAAACACTGGGGAGCTGTTTTTT	CASSYTSGNTGELFF
TRBV6-2/TRBV6-3	16	TRBJ2-7	.	few	TGTGCCAGCAGTTCCCGCCGGCACAGGGCCGGGAACGAGCAGTACTTC	CASSSRRHRAGNEQYF
TRBV4-3	15	TRBJ2-7	TRBD2	.	TGCGCCAGCAGCCAAGATCGGGGGGGGGCGCCCGAGCAGTACTTC	CASSQDRGGAPEQYF
TRBV6-5	13	TRBJ1-2	TRBD1	few	TGTGCCAGCACTAGGGGGACAGGCGGCGGCTACACCTTC	CASTRGTGGGYTF
TRBV20-1	14	TRBJ2-1	.	few	TGCAGTGCCCCCCTTGCGGGGTTTTACAATGAGCAGTTCTTC	CSAPLAGFYNEQFF
TRBV19	15	TRBJ1-1	TRBD1	few	TGTGCCAGTGAACTGTATCCGGGACAGGGCCCTGAAGCTTTCTTT	CASELYPGQGPEAFF
TRBV20-1	11	TRBJ1-2	.	few	TGCAGTGCTAAAAGAAGCTATGGCTACACCTTC	CSAKRSYGYTF
TRBV5-1	16	TRBJ2-2	TRBD2	few	TGCGCCAGCAGCTTTCTAGCGGGGGGGCCCACCGGGGAGCTGTTTTTT	CASSFLAGGPTGELFF
TRBV24-1	12	TRBJ2-1	.	.	TGTGCCACCAACCTCCAGGGGCGCGAGCAGTTCTTC	CATNLQGREQFF
TRBV5-1	11	TRBJ2-7	.	many	TGCGCCAGCAGCGACCTCTACGAGCAGTACTTC	CASSDLYEQYF
TRBV10-2	17	TRBJ1-5	TRBD1	.	TGCGCCAGCAAGGACAGGGAAGAGAGTGAGAGCAATCAGCCCCAGCATTTT	CASKDREESESNQPQHF
TRBV3-1	14	TRBJ1-1	.	few	TGTGCCAGCAGCCAAGATGCAGGGTATGCTGAAGCTTTCTTT	CASSQDAGYAEAFF
TRBV7-2	18	TRBJ2-1	TRBD1	many	TGTGCCAGCAGCTTAGCGTTTACCGGGACAGGGATCTACAATGAGCAGTTCTTC	CASSLAFTGTGIYNEQFF
TRBV2	13	TRBJ1-6	.	.	TGTGCCAGCAGTGCAGGGAGGAGATCACCCCTCCACTTT	CASSAGRRSPLHF
TRBV30	13	TRBJ2-7	.	.	TGTGCCTTGCAGGGCGCTAGCTCCTACGAGCAGTACTTC	CALQGASSYEQYF
TRBV5-1	14	TRBJ2-5	.	few	TGCGCCAGCAGCTTGGGGACGCTCGGTGAGACCCAGTACTTC	CASSLGTLGETQYF
TRBV6-1	13	TRBJ1-5	.	.	TGTGCCAGCAGTGTGCACAGGGAACAGCCCCAGCATTTT	CASSVHREQPQHF
TRBV6-2/TRBV6-3	11	TRBJ2-1	.	.	TGTGCCAGTACGTGGGGCAATGAGCAGTTCTTC	CASTWGNEQFF
TRBV15	15	TRBJ2-3	.	.	TGTGCCACCAGCAGAGACGAGTACAGCACAGATACGCAGTATTTT	CATSRDEYSTDTQYF
TRBV12-3/TRBV12-4	19	TRBJ2-4	.	few	TGTGCCAGCAGTTTTAATTATCGCCAGGGGGGTTTGGCCAAAAACATTCAGTACTTC	CASSFNYRQGGLAKNIQYF
TRBV6-2/TRBV6-3	17	TRBJ2-1	TRBD2	.	TGTGCCAGCAGTTACTTTCCTCCGGGAGGGCCTCGCAATGAGCAGTTCTTC	CASSYFPPGGPRNEQFF
TRBV29-1	12	TRBJ2-5	.	.	TGCAGCGTTGACAGGGGCAAAGAGACCCAGTACTTC	CSVDRGKETQYF
TRBV15	12	TRBJ1-3	.	.	TGTGCCACCAGCAGAGACGGGGACACCATATATTTT	CATSRDGDTIYF
TRBV6-5	15	TRBJ2-5	TRBD1	few	TGTGCCAGCCACGGCCACAGGGGTTTGTTTGAGACCCAGTACTTC	CASHGHRGLFETQYF
TRBV20-1	14	TRBJ1-1	.	.	TGCAGTGCTGGACCGCGCAAGGGGGGCACTGAAGCTTTCTTT	CSAGPRKGGTEAFF
TRBV4-1	16	TRBJ2-1	TRBD2	few	TGCGCCAGCAGCCAGAGCGGGGGGAGCTCCTACAATGAGCAGTTCTTC	CASSQSGGSSYNEQFF
TRBV7-8	16	TRBJ2-7	TRBD1	few	TGTGCCAGCAGCCTCCCCGGACAGGGAGGTAGATACGAGCAGTACTTC	CASSLPGQGGRYEQYF